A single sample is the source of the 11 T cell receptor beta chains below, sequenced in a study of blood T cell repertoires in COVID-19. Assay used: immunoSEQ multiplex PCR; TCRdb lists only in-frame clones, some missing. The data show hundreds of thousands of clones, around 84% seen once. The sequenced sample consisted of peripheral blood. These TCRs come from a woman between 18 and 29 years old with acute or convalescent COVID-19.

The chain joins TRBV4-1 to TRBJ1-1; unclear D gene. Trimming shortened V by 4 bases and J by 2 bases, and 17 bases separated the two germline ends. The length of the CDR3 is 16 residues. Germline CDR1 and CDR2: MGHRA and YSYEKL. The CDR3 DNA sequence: TGCGCCAGCAGCCCCTCAGCGACCAGTACTAACACTGAAGCTTTCTTT. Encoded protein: CASSPSATSTNTEAFF.

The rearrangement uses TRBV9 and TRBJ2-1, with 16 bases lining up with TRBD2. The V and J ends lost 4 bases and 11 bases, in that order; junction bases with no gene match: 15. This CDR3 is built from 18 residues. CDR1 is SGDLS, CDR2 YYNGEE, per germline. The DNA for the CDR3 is TGTGCCAGCAGCCCCGGGACTAGCGGGAGGGGTACCACAATGAAGCAGTTCTTC. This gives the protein CASSPGTSGRGTTMKQFF.

The CDR3 protein is CASSLKDYEQFF. CDR3 DNA: TGTGCCAGCAGCCTCAAGGACTATGAGCAGTTCTTC. The V call is TRBV3-1 (or the pseudogene TRBV3-2), the J call TRBJ2-1; a weak D match, TRBD2 (5 bases). This CDR3 comprises 12 residues. CDR1 is LGHDT and CDR2 is YNNKEL in the germline V gene (reference sequence). V lost 4 bases and J lost 8, with 9 bases in between.

The CDR3 sequence: CASRNTGGDYGYTF. For the CDR3, the DNA is TGTGCCAGCAGAAATACAGGGGGCGACTATGGCTACACCTTC. The rearrangement uses TRBV6-5 and TRBJ1-2, with 9 bases that match TRBD1. With 6 bases clipped from V and 3 bases from J, the junction kept 5 bases outside the gene matches. This CDR3 is 14 amino acids long. The germline CDR1 and CDR2 sequences are MNHEY and SVGAGI.

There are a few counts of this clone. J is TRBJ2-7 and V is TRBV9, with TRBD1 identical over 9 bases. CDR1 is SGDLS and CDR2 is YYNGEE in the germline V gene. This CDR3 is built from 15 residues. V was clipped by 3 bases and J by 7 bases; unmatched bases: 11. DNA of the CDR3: TGTGCCAGCAGCGGCGCAGGACAGGGGATCGGGGAGCAGTACTTC. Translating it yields CASSGAGQGIGEQYF.

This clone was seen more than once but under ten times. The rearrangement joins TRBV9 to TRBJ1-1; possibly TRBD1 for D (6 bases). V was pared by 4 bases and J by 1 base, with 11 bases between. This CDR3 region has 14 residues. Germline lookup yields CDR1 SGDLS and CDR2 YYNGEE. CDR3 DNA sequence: TGTGCCAGCAGCCCTCGGGGGGCGAACACTGAAGCTTTCTTT. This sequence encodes CASSPRGANTEAFF.

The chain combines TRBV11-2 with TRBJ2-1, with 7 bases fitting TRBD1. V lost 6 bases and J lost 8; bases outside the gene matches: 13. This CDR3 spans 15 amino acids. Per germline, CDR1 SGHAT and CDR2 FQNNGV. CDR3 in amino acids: CASSFRQGSSDEQFF. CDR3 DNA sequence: TGTGCCAGCAGTTTCAGACAGGGAAGTAGCGATGAGCAGTTCTTC.

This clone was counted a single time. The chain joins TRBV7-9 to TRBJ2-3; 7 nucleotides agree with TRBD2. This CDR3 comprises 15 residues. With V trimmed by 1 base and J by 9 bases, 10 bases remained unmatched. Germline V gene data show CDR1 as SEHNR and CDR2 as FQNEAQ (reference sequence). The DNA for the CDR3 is TGTGCCAGCAGCTTAGAAAGCGGGGCCCTGGGGACGCAGTATTTT. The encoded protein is CASSLESGALGTQYF.

CDR3 sequence (DNA): TGCGCCAGCAGTCAATCAAGAATGGCAGATAGCAATCAGCCCCAGCATTTT. As protein: CASSQSRMADSNQPQHF. The chain couples TRBV23-1 to TRBJ1-5; D is unresolved. TRBV23-1 is identified as an open reading frame with a role that is uncertain. The CDR3 consists of 17 residues. Trimming took 0 bases from V and 0 from J, leaving 12 bases between them.

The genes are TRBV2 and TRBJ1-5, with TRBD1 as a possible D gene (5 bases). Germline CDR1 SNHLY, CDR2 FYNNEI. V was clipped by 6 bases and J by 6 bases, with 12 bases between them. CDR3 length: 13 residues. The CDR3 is CASRAAGGQPQHF. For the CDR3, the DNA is TGTGCCAGCAGAGCCGCGGGGGGTCAGCCCCAGCATTTT.

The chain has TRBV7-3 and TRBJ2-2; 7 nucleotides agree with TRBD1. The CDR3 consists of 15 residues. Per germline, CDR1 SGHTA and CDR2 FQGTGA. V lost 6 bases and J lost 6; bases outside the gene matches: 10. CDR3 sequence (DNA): TGTGCCAGCAGTTTGAATTCGCAGGGGGCCGGGGAGCTGTTTTTT. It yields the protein CASSLNSQGAGELFF.